This T cell receptor beta chain comes out of a study of T cells in Graves' hyperthyroidism and ophthalmopathy. The table lists this clonotype with a few counts. This CDR3 has 15 residues. Trimming took off 4 bases at V and 1 base at J, with 11 bases between the two ends. The germline V gene has CDR1 SGHTA and CDR2 FQGNSA. For ophthalmopathy patients, the Clinical Activity Score was at least 3 and the NOSPECS grade at least 4; duration was under 3 months. It was uncontrolled infection, other autoimmune disease, pregnancy or lactation that excluded patients. Approximately 10 ml of fresh peripheral blood supplied the PBMCs. Amplification of TCR beta CDR3 regions was performed using RNA transcripts as template. Carried out on the TCR CDR3, a first-round RT-PCR used the HTBI primer set. TCRdb recomputed calls from the multiplex PCR reads with MiXCR, one row per CDR3 protein. This sample has about 640,000 distinct CDR3 sequences, with less than 25% found just once.

The source is a man aged 25-45 years with Graves' ophthalmopathy. This rearrangement joins TRBV7-2 to TRBJ2-1, with D possibly called TRBD1 or TRBD2 (5 bases each). The sample was blood. CDR3 sequence: CASSWGIGSYNEQFF. In DNA, the CDR3 is TGTGCCAGCAGCTGGGGGATAGGGTCCTACAATGAGCAGTTCTTC.